This T cell receptor (beta chain) was sequenced during a study of blood T cells in healthy people across ages. Study-level points and caveats: Versus aged donors, long-lived donors had higher diversity and more naive CD4+ cells. Donor CMV status was unknown, possibly confounding expanded clonotype changes.

This clonotype was observed at least ten times. Its antigen is still unknown. V lost 4 bases and J lost 2, with 5 bases in between. In germline, CDR1 is SQVTM, CDR2 ANQGSEA. This CDR3 is 12 amino acids long. The individuals who served as donors were healthy Caucasians living in Russia, aged roughly 6 to 90. No fewer than 6 million PBMCs went into each sample. It was with a sample-barcoded 5' primer and a J-beta primer mix that a second PCR of about 6 to 12 cycles was run. TCRdb recomputed calls from the 5' RACE reads with MiXCR, one row per CDR3 protein. The data show some 1.5 million distinct CDR3 sequences, roughly 27% seen once.

Sequenced input: blood. This chain uses TRBV29-1 with TRBJ1-4; unclear D gene. The receptor was isolated from a woman younger than 45 in good health. This CDR3 is CSVVGTNEKLFF. CDR3 bases: TGCAGCGTTGTTGGGACTAATGAAAAACTGTTTTTT.